The sequence of this TCR beta chain was determined in a study of T cell responses to AZD1222 COVID-19 vaccine. Germline CDR1 reads SGHRS; CDR2 reads YFSETQ. Germline trimming cut 4 bases from V and 6 bases from J; bases unmatched to any gene: 5. This CDR3 contains 13 residues. Only in-frame clones appear in the TCRdb table, and some are missing; sequencing was by immunoSEQ multiplex PCR. Of 250,000 to 300,000 clones in the sample, almost 95% were seen once. With regard to this clone: Antigen unknown.

Findings and limits, study-wide: Donors were mostly white British, more females; clonal diversity possibly underestimated. Compared with day 0, the breadth and depth of the Spike-specific TCR repertoire rose significantly after two doses of AZD1222.

The source was peripheral blood, collected 28 days after the second AZD1222 dose. This chain joins TRBV5-1 and TRBJ1-2, with TRBD1 identical over 8 bases. This TCR derives from an adult who received the AZD1222 COVID-19 vaccine. The CDR3 protein is CASSDQGADGYTF. CDR3 nucleotides: TGCGCCAGCAGCGACCAGGGGGCCGATGGCTACACCTTC.